This is a list of T cell receptor beta chains from one sample in a study of response to subunit inactivated influenza vaccine. TCRdb recomputed calls from the RT-PCR reads with MiXCR, one row per CDR3 protein. Seen here are more than 550,000 distinct CDR3 sequences, about an eighth observed once, and the top ten hold 10%. Here the sequenced sample was PBMCs from blood, taken on the day of vaccination. The receptors originated from a man between 50 and 59 years old who received an inactivated influenza vaccine. Both conserved end residues are trimmed from each CDR3.

CDR3aa	v_gene	j_gene
ASSPVIFSPLH	TRBV7-2	TRBJ1-6
ASSISGLRDKETQY	TRBV7-2	TRBJ2-5
ASSPEQGGGVNTEAF	TRBV27	TRBJ1-1
ASTILGGNTEAF	TRBV5-1	TRBJ1-1
ASSQEYRVPNYGYT	TRBV4-3	TRBJ1-2
ASRTGVFYEQY	TRBV12-3/TRBV12-4	TRBJ2-7
ATSRSRGTGNEQF	TRBV15	TRBJ2-1
ATSRETGEAF	TRBV15	TRBJ1-1
ASRSMTGTDTQY	TRBV5-1	TRBJ2-3
AIGGGETQY	TRBV10-3	TRBJ2-5
ASSSTSGREETQY	TRBV5-1	TRBJ2-5
ASSLISGGEQY	TRBV5-1	TRBJ2-7
ASSPGTFGQETQY	TRBV6-1	TRBJ2-5
SVGEGRGTDTQY	TRBV29-1	TRBJ2-3
ASSQDSWGGETQY	TRBV4-3	TRBJ2-5
ASSDGAGGETQY	TRBV2	TRBJ2-5
ASSFNSDNSGNTIY	TRBV12-3/TRBV12-4	TRBJ1-3
ASSADRGGAEAF	TRBV11-1	TRBJ1-1
ASSLAQVGELF	TRBV7-2	TRBJ2-2
ASSLWDRANTGELF	TRBV19	TRBJ2-2
ATVPASKREGDEQY	TRBV15	TRBJ2-7
ASRGQGSSEQY	TRBV6-2/TRBV6-3	TRBJ2-7
AKSRNEQY	TRBV19	TRBJ2-7
SVDHGKLASTDTQY	TRBV29-1	TRBJ2-3
SAWSLAGTTDTQY	TRBV20-1	TRBJ2-3
ASRDRRTNEKLF	TRBV5-1	TRBJ1-4
SARDRREQGAF	TRBV20-1	TRBJ1-1
SAGAGGPDYGYT	TRBV29-1	TRBJ1-2
SARDHDEAF	TRBV20-1	TRBJ1-1
ASSSNLRNRPEDETQY	TRBV11-2	TRBJ2-5
ASSPVPLGELF	TRBV7-2	TRBJ2-2